This TCR beta chain derives from a study of cytomegalovirus exposure and HLA in healthy donors. Findings and limits, study-wide: Reports indicated that the classifier achieved high specificity and sensitivity in diagnosing cytomegalovirus status. The study listed some 160 cytomegalovirus-associated TCR beta chains.

With 6 bases clipped from V and 5 bases from J, the junction kept 7 bases outside the gene matches. The CDR3 length is 15 residues. The germline V gene has CDR1 MDHEN and CDR2 SYDVKM. Participants comprised healthy donors of bone marrow. The study sampled nominally healthy donors, though unrecorded immune exposures were likely. Primers included in the PCR were 60 Vbeta and 13 Jbeta primers. Generated by immunoSEQ multiplex PCR, the TCRdb table keeps only in-frame clones and is missing some. The sample lists 130,000 or so clones; over 70% were seen once. This clone was seen just once. The antigen is not known.

This chain uses TRBV28 with TRBJ1-5; 10 bases match TRBD1. Material: PBMCs. This receptor was identified in a middle-aged woman in good health and CMV-seropositive. As DNA, the CDR3 is TGTGCCAGCAGCTCGGGACAGGGGCCCCATCAGCCCCAGCATTTT. Amino acid sequence: CASSSGQGPHQPQHF.